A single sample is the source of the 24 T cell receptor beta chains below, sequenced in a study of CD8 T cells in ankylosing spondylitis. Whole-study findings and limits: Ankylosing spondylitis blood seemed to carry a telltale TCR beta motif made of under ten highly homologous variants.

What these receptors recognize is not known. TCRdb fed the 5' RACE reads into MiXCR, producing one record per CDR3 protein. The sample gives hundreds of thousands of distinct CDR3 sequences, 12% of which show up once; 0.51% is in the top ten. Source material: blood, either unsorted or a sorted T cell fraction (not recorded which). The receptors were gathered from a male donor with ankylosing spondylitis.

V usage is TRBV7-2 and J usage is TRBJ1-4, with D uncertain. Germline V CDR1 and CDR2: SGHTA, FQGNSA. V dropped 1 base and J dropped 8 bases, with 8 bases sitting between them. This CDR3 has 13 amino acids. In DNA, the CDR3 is TGTGCCAGCAGCTTAGGTCCAGTAGAAAAACTGTTTTTT. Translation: CASSLGPVEKLFF. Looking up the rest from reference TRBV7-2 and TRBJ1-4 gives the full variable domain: GAGVSQSPSNKVTEKGKDVELRCDPISGHTALYWYRQSLGQGLEFLIYFQGNSAPDKSGLPSDRFSAERTGGSVSTLTIQRTQQEDSAVYLCASSLGPVEKLFFGSGTQLSVL.

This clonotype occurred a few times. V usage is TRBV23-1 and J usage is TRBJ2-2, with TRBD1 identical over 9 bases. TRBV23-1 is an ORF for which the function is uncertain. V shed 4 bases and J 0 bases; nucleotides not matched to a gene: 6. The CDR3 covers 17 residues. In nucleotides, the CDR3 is TGCGCCAGCAGTCTGCCGGGACAGGGCTCGAACACCGGGGAGCTGTTTTTT. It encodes CASSLPGQGSNTGELFF.

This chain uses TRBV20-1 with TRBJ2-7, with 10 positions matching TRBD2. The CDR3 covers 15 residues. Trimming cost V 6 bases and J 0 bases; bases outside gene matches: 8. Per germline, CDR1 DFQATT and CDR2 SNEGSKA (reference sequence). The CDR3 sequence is CSANQASGSSYEQYF. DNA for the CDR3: TGCAGTGCCAACCAGGCTAGCGGGAGCTCCTACGAGCAGTACTTC.

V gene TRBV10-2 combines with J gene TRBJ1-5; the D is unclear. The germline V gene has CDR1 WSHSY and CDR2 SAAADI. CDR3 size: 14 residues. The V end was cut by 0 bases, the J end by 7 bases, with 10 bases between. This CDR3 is CASSESGRNQPQHF. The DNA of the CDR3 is TGCGCCAGCAGTGAGTCGGGGAGGAACCAGCCCCAGCATTTT.

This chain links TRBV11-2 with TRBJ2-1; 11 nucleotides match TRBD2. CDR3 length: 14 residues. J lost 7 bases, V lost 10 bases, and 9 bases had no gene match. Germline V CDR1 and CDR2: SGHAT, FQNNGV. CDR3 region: CATRSRLAGNEQFF. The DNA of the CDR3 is TGTGCCACCAGATCAAGACTAGCGGGGAATGAGCAGTTCTTC.

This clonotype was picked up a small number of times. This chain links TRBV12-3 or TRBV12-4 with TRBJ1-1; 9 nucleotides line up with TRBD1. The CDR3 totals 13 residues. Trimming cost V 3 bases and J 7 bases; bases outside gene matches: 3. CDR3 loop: CASSLTGGVEAFF. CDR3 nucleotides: TGTGCCAGCAGTTTGACAGGGGGAGTTGAAGCTTTCTTT.

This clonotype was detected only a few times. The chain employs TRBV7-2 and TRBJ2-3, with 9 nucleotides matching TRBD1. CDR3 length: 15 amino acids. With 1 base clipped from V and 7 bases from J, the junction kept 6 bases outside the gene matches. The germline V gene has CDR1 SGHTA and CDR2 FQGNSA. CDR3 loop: CASSLVTGGGNTQYF. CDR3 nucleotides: TGTGCCAGCAGCTTAGTTACAGGGGGCGGAAATACGCAGTATTTT.

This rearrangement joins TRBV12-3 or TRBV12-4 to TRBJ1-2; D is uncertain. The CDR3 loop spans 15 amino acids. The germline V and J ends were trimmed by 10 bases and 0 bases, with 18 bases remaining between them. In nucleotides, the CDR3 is TGTGCCACCTCCCGCGAGGGAATAGCTAACTATGGCTACACCTTC. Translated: CATSREGIANYGYTF.

The CDR3 DNA reads as TGCAGTGCTAGCGGACTAGCGGGAGGGCCTGGGGAGCAGTACTTC. It encodes CSASGLAGGPGEQYF. The chain recombines TRBV20-1 with TRBJ2-7; 15 nucleotides line up with TRBD2. This CDR3 region has 15 residues. Losses at the gene ends were 3 bases for V and 7 bases for J; bases not matched to a gene: 7. Germline assignment: CDR1 DFQATT and CDR2 SNEGSKA (reference sequence).

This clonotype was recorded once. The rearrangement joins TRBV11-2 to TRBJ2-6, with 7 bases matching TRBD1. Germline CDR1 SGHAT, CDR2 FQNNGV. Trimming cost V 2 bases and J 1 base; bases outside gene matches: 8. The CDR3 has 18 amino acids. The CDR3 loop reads CASSLIRGQTSGANVLTF. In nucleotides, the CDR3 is TGTGCCAGCAGCTTAATTAGGGGACAGACGTCTGGGGCCAACGTCCTGACTTTC.

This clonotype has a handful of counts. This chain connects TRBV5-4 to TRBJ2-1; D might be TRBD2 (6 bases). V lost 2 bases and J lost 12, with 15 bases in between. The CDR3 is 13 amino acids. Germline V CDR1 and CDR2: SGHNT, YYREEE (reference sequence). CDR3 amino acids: CASSFSSARWQFF. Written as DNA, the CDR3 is TGTGCCAGCAGCTTTTCTAGCGCCAGATGGCAGTTCTTC.

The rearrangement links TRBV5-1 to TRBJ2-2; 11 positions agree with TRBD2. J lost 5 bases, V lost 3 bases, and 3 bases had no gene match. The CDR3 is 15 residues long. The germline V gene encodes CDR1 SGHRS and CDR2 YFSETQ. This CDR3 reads CASSSRTSGTGELFF. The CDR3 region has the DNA TGCGCCAGCAGCTCACGGACTAGCGGGACCGGGGAGCTGTTTTTT.

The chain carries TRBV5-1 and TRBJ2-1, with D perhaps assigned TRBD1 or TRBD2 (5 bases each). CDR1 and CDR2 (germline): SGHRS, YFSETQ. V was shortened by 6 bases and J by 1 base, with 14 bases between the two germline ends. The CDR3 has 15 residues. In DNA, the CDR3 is TGCGCCAGCAATCCCGGGGCAGTGTCCTACAATGAGCAGTTCTTC. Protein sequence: CASNPGAVSYNEQFF.

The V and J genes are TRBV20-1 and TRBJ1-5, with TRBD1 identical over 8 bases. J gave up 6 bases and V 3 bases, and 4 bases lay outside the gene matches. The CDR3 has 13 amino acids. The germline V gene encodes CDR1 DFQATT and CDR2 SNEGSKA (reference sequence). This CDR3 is CSASTGGSQPQHF. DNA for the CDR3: TGCAGTGCTAGCACAGGGGGAAGTCAGCCCCAGCATTTT.

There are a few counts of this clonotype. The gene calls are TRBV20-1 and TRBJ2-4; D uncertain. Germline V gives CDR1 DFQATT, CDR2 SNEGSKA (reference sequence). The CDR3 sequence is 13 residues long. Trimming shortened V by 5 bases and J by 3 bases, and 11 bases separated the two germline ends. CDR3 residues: CSAPLPGKNIQYF. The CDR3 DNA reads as TGCAGTGCTCCCCTCCCGGGCAAAAACATTCAGTACTTC.

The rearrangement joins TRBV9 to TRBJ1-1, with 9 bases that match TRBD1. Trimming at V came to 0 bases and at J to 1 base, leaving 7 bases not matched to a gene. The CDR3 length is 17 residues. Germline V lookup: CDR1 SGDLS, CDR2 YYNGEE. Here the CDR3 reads CASSVEDRGDQNTEAFF. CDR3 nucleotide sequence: TGTGCCAGCAGCGTAGAGGACAGGGGAGATCAGAACACTGAAGCTTTCTTT.

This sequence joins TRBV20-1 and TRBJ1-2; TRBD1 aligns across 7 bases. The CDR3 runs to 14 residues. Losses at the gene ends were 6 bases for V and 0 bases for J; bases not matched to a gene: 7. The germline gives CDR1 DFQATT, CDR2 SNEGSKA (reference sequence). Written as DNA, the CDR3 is TGCAGTGCCCCCGGGGACAGTGCTAACTATGGCTACACCTTC. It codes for CSAPGDSANYGYTF.

The CDR3 bases are TGCAGCGGAAGCCCGGGAGCTTACAATGAGCAGTTCTTC. Translation gives CSGSPGAYNEQFF. The chain employs TRBV20-1 and TRBJ2-1, with D perhaps TRBD2 (6 bases). The CDR3 consists of 13 residues. In germline, CDR1 is DFQATT, CDR2 SNEGSKA (reference sequence).

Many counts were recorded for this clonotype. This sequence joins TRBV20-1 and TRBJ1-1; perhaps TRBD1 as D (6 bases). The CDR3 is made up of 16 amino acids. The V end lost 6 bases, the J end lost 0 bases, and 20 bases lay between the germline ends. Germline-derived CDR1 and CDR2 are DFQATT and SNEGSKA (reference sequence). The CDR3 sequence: CSARVGAGRMNTEAFF. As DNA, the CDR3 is TGCAGTGCACGAGTGGGGGCTGGGAGGATGAACACTGAAGCTTTCTTT.

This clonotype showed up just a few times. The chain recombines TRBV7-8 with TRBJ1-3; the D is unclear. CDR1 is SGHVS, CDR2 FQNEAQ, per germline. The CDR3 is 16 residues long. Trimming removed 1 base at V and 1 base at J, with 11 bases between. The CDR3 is CASSLGPFRSGNTIYF. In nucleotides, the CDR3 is TGTGCCAGCAGCTTAGGACCGTTTCGGTCTGGAAACACCATATATTTT.

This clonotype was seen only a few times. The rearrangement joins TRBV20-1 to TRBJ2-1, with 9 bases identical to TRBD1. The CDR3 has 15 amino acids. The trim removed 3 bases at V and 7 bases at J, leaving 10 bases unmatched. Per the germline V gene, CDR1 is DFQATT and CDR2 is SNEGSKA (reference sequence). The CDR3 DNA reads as TGCAGTGCTAGGGTACAGGGGGCGAGATGGAATGAGCAGTTCTTC. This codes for CSARVQGARWNEQFF.

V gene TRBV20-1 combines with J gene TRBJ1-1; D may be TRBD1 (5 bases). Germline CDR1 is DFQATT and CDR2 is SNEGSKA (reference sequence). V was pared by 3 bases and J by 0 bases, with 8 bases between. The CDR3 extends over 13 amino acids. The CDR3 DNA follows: TGCAGTGCTAGGCGGACAATGAACACTGAAGCTTTCTTT. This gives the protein CSARRTMNTEAFF.

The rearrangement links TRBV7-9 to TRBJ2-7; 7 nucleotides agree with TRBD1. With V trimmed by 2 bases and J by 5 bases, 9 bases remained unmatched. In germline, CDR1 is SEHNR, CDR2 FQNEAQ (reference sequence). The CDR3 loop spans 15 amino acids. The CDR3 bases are TGTGCCAGCAGCTTAAGGGGGCAATTAATCCACGAGCAGTACTTC. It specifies CASSLRGQLIHEQYF. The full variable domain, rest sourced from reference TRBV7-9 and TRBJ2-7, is DTGVSQNPRHKITKRGQNVTFRCDPISEHNRLYWYRQTLGQGPEFLTYFQNEAQLEKSRLLSDRFSAERPKGSFSTLEIQRTEQGDSAMYLCASSLRGQLIHEQYFGPGTRLTVT.

This CDR3 is CATSERGRENYGYTF. DNA for the CDR3: TGTGCCACAAGCGAAAGGGGCAGGGAGAACTATGGCTACACCTTC. This chain joins TRBV24-1 and TRBJ1-2; TRBD1 might be the D (5 bases). Trimming pared 10 bases from V and 2 bases from J, leaving 19 bases between. The CDR3 runs 15 residues. Germline CDR1 KGHDR, CDR2 SFDVKD.